This T cell receptor (beta chain) was profiled in a study of T cell responses to AZD1222 COVID-19 vaccine. The study, taken as a whole, reports: Vaccination with two AZD1222 doses was followed by a rise in Spike-specific TCR breadth and depth. Repertoires were obtained only post-peak T cell response. Nearly half of unique spike-specific TCRs reportedly avoided B.1.351 and B.1.1.7 mutated regions. Clonal diversity may have been underestimated, and the donors were mostly white British, with more females than males.

This clone was recorded once. The antigen remains unidentified. Sequencing was performed with immunoSEQ multiplex PCR; in TCRdb, only in-frame clones are kept and a portion is missing. This sample carries about 97,000 clones, around 87% of them seen once, and the ten largest clones take roughly 10%. Per germline, CDR1 SEHNR and CDR2 FQNEAQ (reference sequence). The CDR3 is 15 amino acids. V lost 0 bases, J lost 4 bases, and 12 bases lay in between. This receptor was obtained from an adult who received the AZD1222 COVID-19 vaccine. The genes are TRBV7-9 and TRBJ1-1; D is ambiguous. The sample here was peripheral blood, taken 28 days after the second AZD1222 dose. The CDR3 nucleotides read TGTGCCAGCAGCTTAGCACCCGGGTTGGGCACTGAAGCTTTCTTT. Translated, it gives CASSLAPGLGTEAFF.